This T cell receptor (beta chain) was retrieved from a study of cytomegalovirus exposure and HLA in healthy donors. In the study overall: Genotyping showed around four fifths of 398 donors falling in the Caucasian-associated ancestry cluster.

On this clone: Its antigen is as yet unknown.

Broader study findings: Sequencing likely generated an artifact that appeared as a cluster of highly shared sequence variants. The study labeled 164 TCR beta chains cytomegalovirus-associated. Several of the most significant clusters were apparently associated with common viral pathogens in a later analysis.

This CDR3 contains 13 residues. CDR1 and CDR2 from the germline V gene are MNHEY and SMNVEV (reference sequence). With 4 bases removed from V and 7 bases from J, the gap between germline ends came to 11 bases. Researchers ran the PCR with 60 Vbeta and 13 Jbeta primers. TCRdb's copy holds only in-frame clones and misses some; the assay was immunoSEQ multiplex PCR. The repertoire holds under 150,000 clones, with around 78% as singletons. The clonotype comes from a woman aged 40 to 55 in good health and CMV-seropositive. The gene calls are TRBV27 and TRBJ2-1; maybe TRBD1 (6 bases). Source material: PBMCs. The CDR3 nucleotides read TGTGCCAGCAGTTCCTACAGGGTGAATGAGCAGTTCTTC. Translated: CASSSYRVNEQFF.